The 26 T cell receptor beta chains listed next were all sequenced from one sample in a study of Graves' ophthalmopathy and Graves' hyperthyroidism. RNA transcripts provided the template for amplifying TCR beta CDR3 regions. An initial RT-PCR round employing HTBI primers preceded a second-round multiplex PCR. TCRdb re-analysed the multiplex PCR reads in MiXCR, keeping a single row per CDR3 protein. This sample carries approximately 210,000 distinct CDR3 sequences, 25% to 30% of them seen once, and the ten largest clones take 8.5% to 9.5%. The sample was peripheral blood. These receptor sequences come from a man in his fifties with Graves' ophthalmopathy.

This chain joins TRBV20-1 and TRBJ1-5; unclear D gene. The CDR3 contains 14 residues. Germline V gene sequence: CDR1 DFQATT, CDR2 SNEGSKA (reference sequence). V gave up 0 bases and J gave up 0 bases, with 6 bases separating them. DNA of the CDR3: TGCAGTGCTAGAGATTCGGATAGCAATCAGCCCCAGCATTTT. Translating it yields CSARDSDSNQPQHF.

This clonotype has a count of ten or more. CDR3 coding DNA: TGTGCCAGCGGAATGGACTATCTTTACCTGGCGCAGTACTTC. This sequence encodes CASGMDYLYLAQYF. The genes are TRBV2 and TRBJ2-7, with D perhaps TRBD2 (6 bases). The CDR3 sequence is 14 residues long. The germline V and J ends were trimmed by 8 bases and 9 bases, with 23 bases remaining between them. CDR1 and CDR2 from the germline V gene are SNHLY and FYNNEI.

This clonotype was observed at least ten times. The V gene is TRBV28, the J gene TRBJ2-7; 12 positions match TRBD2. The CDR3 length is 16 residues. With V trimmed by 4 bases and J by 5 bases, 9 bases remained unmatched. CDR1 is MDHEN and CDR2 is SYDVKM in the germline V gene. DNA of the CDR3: TGTGCCAGCAGTTCCCCGACTAGCGGGAGAGGAGACGAGCAGTACTTC. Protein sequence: CASSSPTSGRGDEQYF. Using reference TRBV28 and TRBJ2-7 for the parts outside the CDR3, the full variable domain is DVKVTQSSRYLVKRTGEKVFLECVQDMDHENMFWYRQDPGLGLRLIYFSYDVKMKEKGDIPEGYSVSREKKERFSLILESASTNQTSMYLCASSSPTSGRGDEQYFGPGTRLTVT.

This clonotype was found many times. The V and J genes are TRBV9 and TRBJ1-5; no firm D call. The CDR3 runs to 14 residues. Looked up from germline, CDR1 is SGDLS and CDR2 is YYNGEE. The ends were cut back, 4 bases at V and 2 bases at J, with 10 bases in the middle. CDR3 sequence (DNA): TGTGCCAGCAGCAAGCTCCCGGGCAATCAGCCCCAGCATTTT. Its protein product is CASSKLPGNQPQHF.

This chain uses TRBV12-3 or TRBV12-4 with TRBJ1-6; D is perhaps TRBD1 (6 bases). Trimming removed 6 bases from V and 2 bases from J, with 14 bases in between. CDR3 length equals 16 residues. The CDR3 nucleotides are TGTGCCAGCAGCCCTACAGGGTCTCCCTATAATTCACCCCTCCACTTT. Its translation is CASSPTGSPYNSPLHF.

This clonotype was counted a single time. CDR3 DNA: TGTGCCACCAGTGATCGGGCCCGCGAGGGACAAGAGACCCAGTACTTC. Its translation: CATSDRAREGQETQYF. The chain recombines TRBV24-1 with TRBJ2-5; TRBD2 is a possible D gene (5 bases). The V and J ends lost 3 bases and 2 bases respectively, with 15 bases between them. The length of the CDR3 is 16 residues. The germline CDR1 and CDR2 sequences are KGHDR and SFDVKD.

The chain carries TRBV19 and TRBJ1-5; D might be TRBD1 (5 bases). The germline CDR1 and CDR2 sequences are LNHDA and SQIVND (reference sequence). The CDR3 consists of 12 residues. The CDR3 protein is CATVGGNQPQHF. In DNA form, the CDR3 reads TGTGCGACCGTCGGGGGTAATCAGCCCCAGCATTTT. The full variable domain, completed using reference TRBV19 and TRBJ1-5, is DGGITQSPKYLFRKEGQNVTLSCEQNLNHDAMYWYRQDPGQGLRLIYYSQIVNDFQKGDIAEGYSVSREKKESFPLTVTSAQKNPTAFYLCATVGGNQPQHFGDGTRLSIL.

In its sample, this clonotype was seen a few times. The CDR3 loop is CASSWLSNPDQPQHF. CDR3 nucleotides: TGTGCCAGCAGTTGGTTATCGAACCCCGATCAGCCCCAGCATTTT. The rearrangement links TRBV6-2 or TRBV6-3 to TRBJ1-5; D unresolved. The CDR3 runs 15 residues. V was shortened by 4 bases and J by 5 bases, with 15 bases between the two germline ends. The V gene's germline CDR1 is MNHEY and CDR2 SVGEGT.

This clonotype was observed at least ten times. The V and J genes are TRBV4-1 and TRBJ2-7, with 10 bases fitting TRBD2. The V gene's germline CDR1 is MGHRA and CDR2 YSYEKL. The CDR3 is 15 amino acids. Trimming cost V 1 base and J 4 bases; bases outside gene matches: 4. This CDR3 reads CASSQVASGSYEQYF. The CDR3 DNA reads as TGCGCCAGCAGCCAAGTGGCTAGCGGGAGTTACGAGCAGTACTTC.

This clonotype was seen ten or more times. CDR3 sequence reads: CASSHPDVNTGELFF. Written as DNA, the CDR3 is TGTGCCAGCAGCCACCCGGACGTGAACACCGGGGAGCTGTTTTTT. This rearrangement joins TRBV5-5 to TRBJ2-2; D is unresolved. Trimming removed 4 bases at V and 1 base at J, with 11 bases between. CDR1 is SGHKS, CDR2 YYEKEE, per germline (reference sequence). The CDR3 consists of 15 residues.

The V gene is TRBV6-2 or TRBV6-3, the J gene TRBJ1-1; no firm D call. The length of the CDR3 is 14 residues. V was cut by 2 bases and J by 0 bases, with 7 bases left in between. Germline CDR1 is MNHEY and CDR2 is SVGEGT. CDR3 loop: CASSYLQVNTEAFF. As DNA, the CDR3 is TGTGCCAGCAGTTACCTCCAGGTGAACACTGAAGCTTTCTTT.

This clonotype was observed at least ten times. The CDR3 here is CASIPGQGVFEQYF. DNA for the CDR3: TGTGCCAGCATCCCGGGACAGGGAGTGTTCGAGCAGTACTTC. This rearrangement joins TRBV6-1 to TRBJ2-7; 9 nucleotides align to TRBD1. The length of the CDR3 is 14 residues. From germline, CDR1 is MNHNS and CDR2 SASEGT. Trimming at V came to 7 bases and at J to 6 bases, leaving 10 bases not matched to a gene.

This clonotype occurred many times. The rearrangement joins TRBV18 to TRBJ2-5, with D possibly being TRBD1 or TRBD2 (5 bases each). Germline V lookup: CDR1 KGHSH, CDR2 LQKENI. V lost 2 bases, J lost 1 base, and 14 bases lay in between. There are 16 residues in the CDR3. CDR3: CASSPLGTRGQETQYF. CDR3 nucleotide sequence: TGTGCCAGCTCACCATTAGGGACGAGGGGCCAAGAGACCCAGTACTTC.

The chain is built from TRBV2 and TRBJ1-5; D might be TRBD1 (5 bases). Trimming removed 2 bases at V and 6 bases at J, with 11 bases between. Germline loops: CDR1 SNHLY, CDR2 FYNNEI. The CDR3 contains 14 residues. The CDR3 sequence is CASSESSGRQPQHF. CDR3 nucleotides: TGTGCCAGCAGTGAATCTTCAGGGCGTCAGCCCCAGCATTTT.

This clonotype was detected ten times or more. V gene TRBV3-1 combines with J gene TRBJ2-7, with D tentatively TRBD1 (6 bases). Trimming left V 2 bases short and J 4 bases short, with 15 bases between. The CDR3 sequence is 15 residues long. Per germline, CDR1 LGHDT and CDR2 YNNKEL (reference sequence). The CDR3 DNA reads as TGTGCCAGCAGCCAACCGTCCCGGGACATGTACGAGCAGTACTTC. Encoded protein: CASSQPSRDMYEQYF.

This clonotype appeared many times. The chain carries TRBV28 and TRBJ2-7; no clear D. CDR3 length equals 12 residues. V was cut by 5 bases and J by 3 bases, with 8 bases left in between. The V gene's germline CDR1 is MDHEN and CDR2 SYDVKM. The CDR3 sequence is CASSETNYEQYF. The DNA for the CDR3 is TGTGCCAGCAGTGAGACAAACTACGAGCAGTACTTC.

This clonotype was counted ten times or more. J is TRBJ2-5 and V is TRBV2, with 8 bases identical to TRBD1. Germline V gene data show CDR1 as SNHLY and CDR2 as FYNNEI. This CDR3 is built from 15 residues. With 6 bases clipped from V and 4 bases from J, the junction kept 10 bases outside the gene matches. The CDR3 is CASSRAPGTGETQYF. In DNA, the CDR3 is TGTGCCAGCAGCCGGGCCCCCGGGACAGGAGAGACCCAGTACTTC.

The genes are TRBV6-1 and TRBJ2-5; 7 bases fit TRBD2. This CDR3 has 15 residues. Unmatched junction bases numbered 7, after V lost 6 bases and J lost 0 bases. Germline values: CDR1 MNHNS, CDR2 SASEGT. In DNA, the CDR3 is TGTGCCAGCAGCTCACGGGCGGGGGACCAAGAGACCCAGTACTTC. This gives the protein CASSSRAGDQETQYF.

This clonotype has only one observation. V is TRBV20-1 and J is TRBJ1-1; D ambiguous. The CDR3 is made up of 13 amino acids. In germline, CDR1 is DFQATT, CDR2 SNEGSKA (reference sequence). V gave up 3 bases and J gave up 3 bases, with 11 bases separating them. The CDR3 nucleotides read TGCAGTGCTAGCGTGGACGGGGACACTGAAGCTTTCTTT. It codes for CSASVDGDTEAFF.

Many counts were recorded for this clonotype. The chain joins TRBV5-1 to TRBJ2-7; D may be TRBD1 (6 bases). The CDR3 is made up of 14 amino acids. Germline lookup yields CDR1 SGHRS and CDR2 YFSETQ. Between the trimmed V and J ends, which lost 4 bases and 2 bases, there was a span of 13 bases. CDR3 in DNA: TGCGCCAGCAGCCCAGCGGACAGTACCTACGAGCAGTACTTC. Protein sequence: CASSPADSTYEQYF.

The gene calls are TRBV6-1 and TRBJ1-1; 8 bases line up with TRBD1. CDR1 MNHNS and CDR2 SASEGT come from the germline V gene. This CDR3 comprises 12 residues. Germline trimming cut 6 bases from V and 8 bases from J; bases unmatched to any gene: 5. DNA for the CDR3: TGTGCCAGCAGACGGGACAGGTCGGAAGCTTTCTTT. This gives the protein CASRRDRSEAFF.

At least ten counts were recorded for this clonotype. The CDR3 loop is CSVEQDSYEQYF. The DNA for the CDR3 is TGCAGCGTTGAGCAGGACAGTTACGAGCAGTACTTC. V gene TRBV29-1 combines with J gene TRBJ2-7; tentatively, D is TRBD1 (6 bases). CDR3 length equals 12 residues. The V gene lost 3 bases and the J gene lost 4 bases, with 10 bases spanning the gap. Germline CDR1 SQVTM, CDR2 ANQGSEA.

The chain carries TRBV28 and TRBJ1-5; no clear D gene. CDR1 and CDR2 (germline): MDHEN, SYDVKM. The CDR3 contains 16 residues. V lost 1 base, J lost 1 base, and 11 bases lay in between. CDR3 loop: CASSLFAGPSNQPQHF. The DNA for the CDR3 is TGTGCCAGCAGTTTATTTGCGGGCCCCAGCAATCAGCCCCAGCATTTT.

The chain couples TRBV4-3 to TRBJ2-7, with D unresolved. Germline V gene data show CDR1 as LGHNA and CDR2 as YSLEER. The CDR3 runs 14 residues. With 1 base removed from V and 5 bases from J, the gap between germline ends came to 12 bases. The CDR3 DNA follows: TGCGCCAGCAGCCAAGGCCTAGATTGGGACGAGCAGTACTTC. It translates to CASSQGLDWDEQYF.

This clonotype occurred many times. The CDR3 bases are TGCAGTGCTAGAGATGACAGATCGGTCGGCTACACCTTC. The encoded protein is CSARDDRSVGYTF. The chain recombines TRBV20-1 with TRBJ1-2, with D perhaps matching TRBD1 (5 bases). The CDR3 has 13 residues. Trimming stripped 0 bases from V and 8 bases from J, with 13 bases between. Looked up from germline, CDR1 is DFQATT and CDR2 is SNEGSKA (reference sequence).

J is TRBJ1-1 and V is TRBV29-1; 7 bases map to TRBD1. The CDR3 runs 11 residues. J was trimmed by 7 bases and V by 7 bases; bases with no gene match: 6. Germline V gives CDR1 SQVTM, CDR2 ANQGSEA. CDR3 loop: CSGAQGIEAFF. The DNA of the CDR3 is TGCAGCGGTGCACAGGGGATTGAAGCTTTCTTT.